Below are 3 T cell receptor beta chains sequenced from a single sample in a study of T-cell reconstitution after alpha-beta-depleted transplantation in children. Preparation of the TCRbeta library was carried out with unique molecular identifiers. TCRdb re-called the PCR reads with MiXCR, one entry per CDR3 protein. The table has 580,000 or so distinct CDR3 sequences, roughly 23% seen once. Sequencing was performed on PBMCs, mostly from graft donor cells, taken 360 days after TCRalphabeta/CD19-depleted stem cell transplant. The receptors come from a boy under two years old who had a stem cell transplant for acute myeloid leukemia, so the T cells may come from the graft donor.

V is TRBV12-3 or TRBV12-4 and J is TRBJ1-1; D may be TRBD1 (6 bases). The V end lost 3 bases, the J end lost 9 bases, and 14 bases lay between the germline ends. This CDR3 spans 13 amino acids. CDR3 amino acids: CASSLVPQGQAFF. The CDR3 DNA is TGTGCCAGCAGTTTGGTCCCACAGGGACAAGCTTTCTTT.

This clonotype came up many times. The rearrangement uses TRBV20-1 and TRBJ2-3; 8 bases fit TRBD2. The V segment lost 3 bases and the J segment 3 bases; nucleotides outside the gene matches: 8. The CDR3 runs to 15 residues. Germline CDR1 reads DFQATT; CDR2 reads SNEGSKA (reference sequence). The CDR3 DNA is TGCAGTGCTAGCGGGGCGGGGGGACCTACAGATACGCAGTATTTT. Protein: CSASGAGGPTDTQYF.

The chain uses TRBV12-3 or TRBV12-4 and TRBJ2-7; TRBD2 matches 12 bases. This CDR3 has 20 amino acids. The junction had 16 bases not matched to a gene; V was cut back by 4 bases and J by 0 bases. CDR3 nucleotides: TGTGCCAGCAGTTCCACTTCATTACTAGCGGGGGGATTCAGCTCCTACGAGCAGTACTTC. It yields the protein CASSSTSLLAGGFSSYEQYF.